Below are 7 T cell receptor beta chains sequenced from a single sample in a study of early T cells in non-severe SARS-CoV-2 infection. TCRdb processed the 5' RACE reads anew with MiXCR; each CDR3 protein has one entry. The sample lists approximately 71,000 distinct CDR3 sequences, around 12% occurring once. Sequenced material: whole blood. These receptors originate from an adult who was a healthcare worker with PCR-confirmed SARS-CoV-2 infection or an uninfected control (not recorded which).

This clonotype was seen a handful of times. The rearrangement links TRBV19 to TRBJ2-7; D is tentatively TRBD1 or TRBD2 (5 bases each). CDR3 length: 14 amino acids. Trimming left V 7 bases short and J 3 bases short, with 16 bases between. The germline V gene encodes CDR1 LNHDA and CDR2 SQIVND (reference sequence). The CDR3 loop is CASTDSDGGYEQYF. The DNA for the CDR3 is TGTGCCAGTACCGACTCTGATGGGGGCTACGAGCAGTACTTC.

The gene calls are TRBV14 and TRBJ2-2; a possible D gene is TRBD1 (5 bases). Trimming took 4 bases from V and 0 from J, leaving 15 bases between them. Germline values: CDR1 SGHDN, CDR2 FVKESK. This CDR3 region has 17 residues. The chain's CDR3 is CASSPFFTGSNTGELFF. The CDR3 DNA sequence: TGTGCCAGCAGCCCCTTCTTTACAGGCTCGAACACCGGGGAGCTGTTTTTT.

The sample holds a few counts of this clonotype. This sequence joins TRBV19 and TRBJ2-1; 7 bases line up with TRBD2. The CDR3 sequence is 15 residues long. The germline V gene has CDR1 LNHDA and CDR2 SQIVND (reference sequence). Unmatched junction bases numbered 12, after V lost 3 bases and J lost 10 bases. The CDR3 reads CASSILGGGYQEQFF. CDR3 DNA: TGTGCCAGTAGTATTCTCGGGGGAGGGTATCAAGAGCAGTTCTTC.

This clonotype was seen more than once but under ten times. This chain uses TRBV7-8 with TRBJ1-3; D is perhaps TRBD1 (6 bases). The germline CDR1 and CDR2 sequences are SGHVS and FQNEAQ. CDR3 length: 13 amino acids. The ends were cut back, 5 bases at V and 3 bases at J, with 8 bases in the middle. The CDR3 DNA reads as TGTGCCAGCAGCGGACAGAATGGAAACACCATATATTTT. Protein: CASSGQNGNTIYF.

This clonotype has more than one count but fewer than ten. The rearrangement links TRBV2 to TRBJ2-4; 7 nucleotides agree with TRBD1. The CDR3 loop spans 12 amino acids. In germline, CDR1 is SNHLY, CDR2 FYNNEI. V lost 8 bases, J lost 16 bases, and 14 bases stayed unmatched. The CDR3 spells CASGMTGRAPYF. In nucleotides, the CDR3 is TGTGCCAGCGGGATGACAGGGCGCGCCCCATACTTC.

The chain joins TRBV27 to TRBJ2-3; D may be TRBD2 (5 bases). Trimming removed 4 bases at V and 2 bases at J, with 7 bases between. Germline lookup yields CDR1 MNHEY and CDR2 SMNVEV (reference sequence). There are 13 residues in the CDR3. Here the CDR3 DNA reads TGTGCCAGCAGTTCGACTAACACAGATACGCAGTATTTT. Protein: CASSSTNTDTQYF.

This clonotype was seen more than once but under ten times. The rearrangement uses TRBV6-5 and TRBJ2-1; D is unresolved. In germline, CDR1 is MNHEY, CDR2 SVGAGI. V lost 2 bases and J lost 7, with 15 bases in between. The CDR3 is 15 residues long. The CDR3 DNA reads as TGTGCCAGCAGTTACGACGGAATGGGTACGAATGAGCAGTTCTTC. Encoded protein: CASSYDGMGTNEQFF.